What follows are 6 T cell receptor beta chains derived from one specimen sequenced in a study of shared clonotypes between healthy human individuals. Sequencing was performed with immunoSEQ multiplex PCR; in TCRdb, only in-frame clones are kept and a portion is missing. The data hold about half a million clones, with about 84% observed a single time. The specimen sequenced was PBMCs. The receptors stem from a woman aged 40 to 50 in good health. Some clones in this sample may be carry-over from other donors' samples.

The rearrangement joins TRBV28 to TRBJ2-7; D perhaps matches TRBD1 (5 bases). The ends were cut back, 5 bases at V and 5 bases at J, with 19 bases in the middle. The CDR3 totals 15 residues. Germline CDR1 reads MDHEN; CDR2 reads SYDVKM. CDR3 sequence reads: CASSKTPAGMNEQYF. The CDR3 DNA reads TGTGCCAGCAGTAAAACCCCGGCAGGGATGAACGAGCAGTACTTC.

Turning to this clone: A far larger clone is only one base removed, so a read error is likely. The rearrangement uses TRBV4-1 and TRBJ1-1; D uncertain. This CDR3 contains 14 residues. CDR1 and CDR2 (germline): MGHRA, YSYEKL. CDR3 DNA: TGCGCCAGCAGCCAAGATAAACTGAACACTGAAGCTTCCTTT. It translates to CASSQDKLNTEASF.

The rearrangement uses TRBV28 and TRBJ2-7; the D gene is possibly TRBD2 (6 bases). The CDR3 is 14 amino acids. V lost 3 bases, J lost 5 bases, and 14 bases lay in between. The germline V gene has CDR1 MDHEN and CDR2 SYDVKM. Written as DNA, the CDR3 is TGTGCCAGCAGTTTTCCCGGGAGAGGCAACGAGCAGTACTTC. This sequence encodes CASSFPGRGNEQYF.

The rearrangement uses TRBV6-5 and TRBJ2-7; D unresolved. In germline, CDR1 is MNHEY, CDR2 SVGAGI. Trimming cost V 5 bases and J 2 bases, with 7 bases left between them. This CDR3 comprises 12 residues. The CDR3 bases are TGTGCCAGCAGTCAAGGACCCTACGAGCAGTACTTC. Translated: CASSQGPYEQYF.

V and J are TRBV7-9 and TRBJ2-5; D unresolved. The CDR3 is 13 residues long. Trimming took 8 bases from V and 3 from J, leaving 13 bases between them. Germline CDR1 is SEHNR and CDR2 is FQNEAQ (reference sequence). The CDR3 bases are TGTGCCAGCGGCACACAGCTAAAAGAGACCCAGTACTTC. This sequence encodes CASGTQLKETQYF.

On this clone itself: A far more abundant clone sits one base away, making this likely a read error. The V and J genes are TRBV7-9 and TRBJ2-2, with 10 bases identical to TRBD1. Looked up from germline, CDR1 is SEHNR and CDR2 is FQNEAQ (reference sequence). V gave up 6 bases and J gave up 4 bases; unmatched junction bases: 5. The CDR3 spans 15 residues. The CDR3 nucleotides read TGTGCCAGCAGTTTGGGGACAGGGGCCACCGGGGAGCTGTTTTTT. Its protein is CASSLGTGATGELFF.